These 8 T cell receptor beta chains came from one sample sequenced in a study of OX40 agonist ivuxolimab in advanced cancers. Libraries were prepared through the immunoSEQ multiplex PCR assay. Sourced from immuneACCESS, this table was stored by TCRdb with only in-frame sequences that have V and J called. A share of the clones is absent; for the studies checked, an unresolved V gene accounts for under half, and the remainder has no known explanation. The sample data list fewer than 60,000 clones, and 75% to 80% of these were observed just once. The ten largest clonotypes hold roughly 7.3% of the sample. This specimen was CD4+ or CD8+ T cells sorted from blood, taken in a trial of the OX40 agonist ivuxolimab. Receptors were obtained from an adult with an advanced solid tumor such as melanoma, head and neck, liver or kidney cancer.

V and J are TRBV19 and TRBJ1-1, with TRBD1 as a possible D gene (5 bases). The germline V gene has CDR1 LNHDA and CDR2 SQIVND (reference sequence). The CDR3 sequence is 15 residues long. Trimming removed 1 base from V and 3 bases from J, with 12 bases in between. The CDR3 spells CASSIGGEGYTEAFF. Written as DNA, the CDR3 is TGTGCCAGTAGTATAGGAGGGGAAGGGTACACTGAAGCTTTCTTT.

The chain carries TRBV6-4 and TRBJ2-2; D is unclear. Trimming stripped 2 bases from V and 6 bases from J, with 7 bases between. The V gene's germline CDR1 is MRHNA and CDR2 SNTAGT. This CDR3 is 13 amino acids long. The CDR3 region is CASSDPNSGELFF. The CDR3 DNA reads as TGTGCCAGCAGTGACCCGAATTCCGGGGAGCTGTTTTTT.

This clone showed up just once. This chain uses TRBV7-2 with TRBJ2-7; D remains ambiguous. Germline values: CDR1 SGHTA, CDR2 FQGNSA. Trimming removed 6 bases from V and 9 bases from J, with 15 bases in between. The CDR3 is 12 amino acids. The CDR3 here is CASSSDTSGQYF. The CDR3 nucleotides are TGTGCCAGCAGTTCCGACACCTCGGGGCAGTACTTC.

This clone has only a few counts. CDR3 residues: CSAKGTGGYTF. In nucleotides, the CDR3 is TGCAGTGCTAAGGGGACAGGGGGCTACACCTTC. The chain joins TRBV20-1 to TRBJ1-2; 9 bases fit TRBD1. Germline CDR1 DFQATT, CDR2 SNEGSKA (reference sequence). The length of the CDR3 is 11 residues. With 4 bases clipped from V and 8 bases from J, the junction kept 2 bases outside the gene matches.

This chain uses TRBV18 with TRBJ2-6, with D tentatively TRBD1 or TRBD2 (5 bases each). Trimming removed 0 bases at V and 2 bases at J, with 23 bases between. CDR1 KGHSH and CDR2 LQKENI come from the germline V gene. The CDR3 loop spans 21 amino acids. The CDR3 here is CASSPPRPWRPMGAGANVLTF. The CDR3 DNA sequence: TGTGCCAGCTCACCACCGCGGCCGTGGCGCCCGATGGGGGCTGGGGCCAACGTCCTGACTTTC.

This chain uses TRBV20-1 with TRBJ2-1; D is undetermined. Germline assignment: CDR1 DFQATT and CDR2 SNEGSKA (reference sequence). The CDR3 is 10 amino acids. V dropped 3 bases and J dropped 8 bases, with 5 bases sitting between them. CDR3 nucleotide sequence: TGCAGTGCTAGGTTGTATGAGCAGTTCTTC. It is translated as CSARLYEQFF.

V gene TRBV4-1 combines with J gene TRBJ2-5, with a possible D match to TRBD1 (6 bases). The CDR3 runs to 16 residues. V lost 3 bases and J lost 8, with 22 bases in between. The germline CDR1 and CDR2 sequences are MGHRA and YSYEKL. The CDR3 here is CASSQPRQVARDTQYF. The CDR3 DNA reads TGCGCCAGCAGCCAGCCTAGACAGGTAGCAAGAGATACCCAGTACTTC.

This clone was counted a single time. The chain uses TRBV6-5 and TRBJ2-1; 8 nucleotides line up with TRBD2. Trimming at V came to 7 bases and at J to 3 bases, leaving 5 bases not matched to a gene. Germline V lookup: CDR1 MNHEY, CDR2 SVGAGI. The CDR3 length is 14 residues. CDR3 residues: CASTKAGGYNEQFF. CDR3 DNA: TGTGCCAGCACTAAGGCGGGGGGCTACAATGAGCAGTTCTTC.